The source of this T cell receptor (beta chain) is a study of T cell repertoires in cytomegalovirus infection. Study-wide background: The public TCR beta signatures pointed to both CMV infection and matching HLA type.

TCRdb fed the reads into MiXCR, producing one record per CDR3 protein. The sample includes 150,000 to 200,000 distinct CDR3 sequences, under 25% of them seen just once. This clonotype showed up many times. Its antigen is still unknown. V trimming: 5 bases; J trimming: 0 bases; junction bases outside the gene matches: 4. Per germline, CDR1 MDHEN and CDR2 SYDVKM. This CDR3 region has 15 residues. Findings and caveats of the study: Based on cumulative public TCR beta family frequency, carriers of CMV plus the relevant HLA were identified. The ex vivo response showed dominance by HLA-C-restricted CMV-specific TCR beta clonotypes.

The genes are TRBV28 and TRBJ2-4; 7 bases are a match to TRBD2. Sample: PBMCs. The source is a human donor in good health (CMV status not recorded). Some clones in this sample may be carry-over from other donors' samples. The CDR3 here is CASSPPGGAKNIQYF. The DNA of the CDR3 is TGTGCCAGCAGTCCCCCGGGGGGAGCCAAAAACATTCAGTACTTC.